The sequence of this TCR beta chain was determined in a study of technical replicates of blood from several donors. The CDR3 is 15 residues long. From germline, CDR1 is MDHEN and CDR2 SYDVKM. The V end lost 5 bases, the J end lost 5 bases, and 18 bases lay between the germline ends. Sequencing used immunoSEQ multiplex PCR; TCRdb keeps in-frame clones, though not all of them. The data contain fewer than 85,000 clones, 90% to 98% of them singletons. The clonotype comes from a human donor in good health. V gene TRBV28 combines with J gene TRBJ1-1; no reliable D call. Specimen: T cells isolated from PBMCs. DNA for the CDR3: TGTGCCAGCAGTGGGTCCTGGGAGCTTAGGACTGAAGCTTTCTTT. It yields the protein CASSGSWELRTEAFF.